Shown below are 24 T cell receptor beta chains from a single sample sequenced in a study of shared clonotypes between healthy human individuals. TCRdb keeps only in-frame clones here, not all; method: immunoSEQ multiplex PCR. Here the sample spans over 750,000 clones, just over 95% being singletons. As defined, naive CD8 cells were CD45RO-negative and positively selected for CCR7, with terminally differentiated effector memory CD45RA+ cells excluded. Specimen: naive CD8+ T cells sorted from blood. All receptors come from a young man in good health.

Of note for this clone: One end of the junction fails to match germline, which may point to a read error. The gene calls are TRBV11-2 and TRBJ2-7; the match to TRBD1 covers 7 bases. Per germline, CDR1 SGHAT and CDR2 FQNNGV. The CDR3 loop spans 16 amino acids. The DNA of the CDR3 is TGTGCCAGCAGCTTAGAGACAGGGTTTCCCTCCCACGAGCAGTACTTC. Translating gives CASSLETGFPSHEQYF.

V gene TRBV9 combines with J gene TRBJ2-7, with D perhaps being TRBD1 or TRBD2 (6 bases each). V was shortened by 7 bases and J by 0 bases, with 14 bases between the two germline ends. The germline V gene encodes CDR1 SGDLS and CDR2 YYNGEE. The CDR3 contains 14 residues. DNA of the CDR3: TGTGCCAGCGAGGGGGGATATTACTCCTACGAGCAGTACTTC. Encoded protein: CASEGGYYSYEQYF.

The genes are TRBV6-4 and TRBJ2-5; possible D gene TRBD1, 6 bases. V dropped 0 bases and J dropped 1 base, with 15 bases sitting between them. CDR1 MRHNA and CDR2 SNTAGT come from the germline V gene. The CDR3 covers 17 residues. This CDR3 is CASSDSIGGTGQETQYF. As DNA, the CDR3 is TGTGCCAGCAGTGACTCGATTGGGGGCACAGGCCAAGAGACCCAGTACTTC.

The chain is built from TRBV10-3 and TRBJ2-1; D remains ambiguous. Germline-derived CDR1 and CDR2 are ENHRY and SYGVKD. The CDR3 length is 14 residues. The V end was cut by 3 bases, the J end by 6 bases, with 12 bases between. The CDR3 loop reads CAISDLPASNEQFF. Written as DNA, the CDR3 is TGTGCCATCAGTGACCTACCGGCCAGCAATGAGCAGTTCTTC.

The chain recombines TRBV29-1 with TRBJ2-7, with a weak D call TRBD2 (6 bases). Germline CDR1 is SQVTM and CDR2 is ANQGSEA. This CDR3 region has 15 residues. V shed 0 bases and J shed 0 bases, with 12 bases lying between them. CDR3 sequence: CSVEEAGTSSYEQYF. CDR3 nucleotides: TGCAGCGTTGAAGAAGCGGGCACGAGCTCCTACGAGCAGTACTTC.

CDR3 sequence (DNA): TGTGCCAGCAGCTTAACAGGGCGCACCGGGGAGCTGTTTTTT. It yields the protein CASSLTGRTGELFF. V usage is TRBV7-9 and J usage is TRBJ2-2; tentatively, D is TRBD1 (6 bases). Germline V gene lookup returns CDR1 SEHNR and CDR2 FQNEAQ (reference sequence). The CDR3 has 14 residues. Trimming left V 2 bases short and J 4 bases short, with 8 bases between.

CDR3 DNA: TGTGCCAGCAGCAGCCCAACAGTGAACACTGAAGCTTTCTTT. Translating gives CASSSPTVNTEAFF. The chain uses TRBV7-9 and TRBJ1-1, with unresolved D. The germline V and J ends were trimmed by 5 bases and 0 bases, with 10 bases remaining between them. Germline values: CDR1 SEHNR, CDR2 FQNEAQ (reference sequence). The length of the CDR3 is 14 residues.

The CDR3 loop is CASSLVLLAGVGDTDTQYF. The CDR3 DNA reads as TGCGCCAGCAGCCTAGTGTTACTAGCGGGAGTTGGTGACACAGATACGCAGTATTTT. This rearrangement joins TRBV4-3 to TRBJ2-3, with 11 bases fitting TRBD2. This CDR3 has 19 residues. CDR1 and CDR2 from the germline V gene are LGHNA and YSLEER. V was clipped by 4 bases and J by 2 bases; unmatched bases: 14.

This chain connects TRBV4-1 to TRBJ1-1; D is ambiguous. The length of the CDR3 is 11 residues. V was shortened by 6 bases and J by 2 bases, with 4 bases between the two germline ends. The germline V gene has CDR1 MGHRA and CDR2 YSYEKL. The CDR3 DNA follows: TGCGCCAGCAGAAAAAACACTGAAGCTTTCTTT. Amino acid sequence: CASRKNTEAFF.

The chain has TRBV10-1 and TRBJ2-5; 11 bases are a match to TRBD2. The V gene's germline CDR1 is WNHNN and CDR2 SYGVQD (reference sequence). Trimming at V came to 4 bases and at J to 3 bases, leaving 13 bases not matched to a gene. This CDR3 is built from 18 residues. For the CDR3, the DNA is TGCGCCAGCAGTGCAAACCCGGGACTAGCGGATACTAAAGAGACCCAGTACTTC. Amino acid sequence: CASSANPGLADTKETQYF.

V is TRBV2 and J is TRBJ2-7; 8 bases are a match to TRBD2. From germline, CDR1 is SNHLY and CDR2 FYNNEI. The J segment lost 7 bases and the V segment lost 8 bases, leaving 4 bases of the junction unmatched. The CDR3 extends over 11 amino acids. The CDR3, as DNA: TGTGCCAGCCTCAAGCGGGGGGAGCAGTACTTC. This gives the protein CASLKRGEQYF.

The chain uses TRBV19 and TRBJ2-1, with 13 bases that match TRBD2. This CDR3 has 13 residues. V lost 5 bases and J lost 8; bases outside the gene matches: 0. Germline V gene data show CDR1 as LNHDA and CDR2 as SQIVND (reference sequence). The CDR3 loop reads CASSGLAGDEQFF. In nucleotides, the CDR3 is TGTGCCAGTAGTGGACTAGCGGGAGATGAGCAGTTCTTC.

The chain employs TRBV7-9 and TRBJ2-2; D is undetermined. The CDR3 consists of 12 residues. Germline V gene sequence: CDR1 SEHNR, CDR2 FQNEAQ (reference sequence). V was clipped by 5 bases and J by 9 bases, with 10 bases between them. CDR3 residues: CASSPESRELFF. CDR3 coding DNA: TGTGCCAGCAGCCCAGAGTCCCGGGAGCTGTTTTTT.

The gene calls are TRBV11-2 and TRBJ2-1, with D unresolved. The V and J ends lost 5 bases and 2 bases respectively, with 10 bases between them. This CDR3 comprises 14 residues. Germline V gene lookup returns CDR1 SGHAT and CDR2 FQNNGV. CDR3 coding DNA: TGTGCCAGCAGCCCTCTGACCGCCTACAATGAGCAGTTCTTC. Its translation is CASSPLTAYNEQFF.

The chain joins TRBV5-5 to TRBJ1-3; no reliable D call. The V end lost 0 bases, the J end lost 4 bases, and 11 bases lay between the germline ends. In germline, CDR1 is SGHKS, CDR2 YYEKEE (reference sequence). This CDR3 region has 15 residues. As DNA, the CDR3 is TGTGCCAGCAGCTTGGGAGTGGTCTCCGGAAACACCATATATTTT. It translates to CASSLGVVSGNTIYF.

This clone was seen just once. V is TRBV5-1 and J is TRBJ2-1, with a tentative D call TRBD2 (5 bases). The CDR3 extends over 16 amino acids. The V and J ends lost 5 bases and 2 bases respectively, with 17 bases between them. Germline V gene data show CDR1 as SGHRS and CDR2 as YFSETQ. CDR3 bases: TGCGCCAGCAGTTCGAACACTAGGAACGCCTACAATGAGCAGTTCTTC. Translated: CASSSNTRNAYNEQFF. The complete variable domain, with remaining parts taken from reference TRBV5-1 and TRBJ2-1, reads KAGVTQTPRYLIKTRGQQVTLSCSPISGHRSVSWYQQTPGQGLQFLFEYFSETQRNKGNFPGRFSGRQFSNSRSEMNVSTLELGDSALYLCASSSNTRNAYNEQFFGPGTRLTVL.

The genes are TRBV4-1 and TRBJ2-1; no definite D call. Germline V gene data show CDR1 as MGHRA and CDR2 as YSYEKL. CDR3 length: 14 amino acids. Trimming shortened V by 2 bases and J by 6 bases, and 11 bases separated the two germline ends. CDR3 DNA: TGCGCCAGCAGCCAACCCCGAAGAGGCAATGAGCAGTTCTTC. It yields the protein CASSQPRRGNEQFF.

The genes are TRBV4-1 and TRBJ2-7; 7 bases align to TRBD1. The CDR3 spans 16 residues. CDR1 is MGHRA and CDR2 is YSYEKL in the germline V gene. The V segment lost 4 bases and the J segment 2 bases; nucleotides outside the gene matches: 11. CDR3 sequence reads: CASSPVGQAGPYEQYF. The CDR3 DNA follows: TGCGCCAGCAGCCCCGTCGGACAGGCTGGCCCCTACGAGCAGTACTTC.

V gene TRBV7-9 combines with J gene TRBJ1-1, with 7 bases lining up with TRBD1. The CDR3 totals 14 residues. The germline V gene encodes CDR1 SEHNR and CDR2 FQNEAQ (reference sequence). The V and J ends lost 4 bases and 5 bases, in that order; junction bases with no gene match: 7. The CDR3 nucleotides are TGTGCCAGCAGCTCTGGAGGACAGGTGACTGAAGCTTTCTTT. This encodes CASSSGGQVTEAFF.

This rearrangement joins TRBV9 to TRBJ2-1; D not resolved. CDR1 is SGDLS and CDR2 is YYNGEE in the germline V gene. With 0 bases removed from V and 7 bases from J, the gap between germline ends came to 14 bases. The CDR3 loop spans 15 amino acids. Here the CDR3 DNA reads TGTGCCAGCAGCGTAGGGTCCCGTTCTGGTAATGAGCAGTTCTTC. It is translated as CASSVGSRSGNEQFF.

The chain joins TRBV27 to TRBJ2-2, with D unresolved. V was clipped by 3 bases and J by 0 bases, with 8 bases between them. From germline, CDR1 is MNHEY and CDR2 SMNVEV (reference sequence). The CDR3 has 15 residues. DNA of the CDR3: TGTGCCAGCAGTTTGGGGTTGGCGAACACCGGGGAGCTGTTTTTT. Amino acids: CASSLGLANTGELFF.

The chain is built from TRBV29-1 and TRBJ2-2; no clear D gene. Trimming stripped 1 base from V and 1 base from J, with 7 bases between. Germline V gives CDR1 SQVTM, CDR2 ANQGSEA. CDR3 length equals 14 residues. CDR3 DNA sequence: TGCAGCGTTGAAGGGGCAGGGAACACCGGGGAGCTGTTTTTT. Protein product: CSVEGAGNTGELFF.

The chain carries TRBV7-9 and TRBJ2-7; 10 bases agree with TRBD2. J was trimmed by 3 bases and V by 9 bases; bases with no gene match: 5. The CDR3 contains 13 residues. CDR1 and CDR2 (germline): SEHNR, FQNEAQ (reference sequence). The CDR3 nucleotides are TGTGCCAGTTCTAGCGGGAGTGTCTACGAGCAGTACTTC. It translates to CASSSGSVYEQYF.

The chain uses TRBV11-2 and TRBJ2-2, with 7 bases lining up with TRBD2. Germline CDR1 reads SGHAT; CDR2 reads FQNNGV. The V segment lost 5 bases and the J segment 7 bases; nucleotides outside the gene matches: 10. The CDR3 extends over 15 amino acids. CDR3 residues: CASSLGLAEVGELFF. CDR3 coding DNA: TGTGCCAGCAGCCTAGGGCTAGCGGAGGTCGGGGAGCTGTTTTTT.